A selection of T cell receptor beta chains follows, all from one sample in a study of human T cells and chemical hapten exposure. MiXCR, applied by TCRdb to the RACE reads, yields one record per CDR3 protein. The sample includes over 300,000 distinct CDR3 sequences, roughly 5% of them seen just once. Specimen: whole blood, collected in connection with sensitization to the hapten diphenylcyclopropenone (DPC). These receptors were collected from a woman between 45 and 60 years old with alopecia areata. Some clones in this sample may be carry-over from other donors' samples. CDR3s leave out the opening cysteine and the closing phenylalanine or tryptophan. Each record gives: J gene, V gene, CDR3 protein.

TRBJ2-1,TRBV20-1,TIPGGLPDEQF
TRBJ2-5,TRBV10-3,AIRSSGGRETQY
TRBJ2-7,TRBV3-1,ASSQGVVYEQY
TRBJ1-1,TRBV6-5,ASSYGAGSEAF
TRBJ2-2,TRBV10-2,ASSQDWTNTGELF
TRBJ2-4,TRBV4-2,ASSQDTAGGRNIQY
TRBJ1-1,TRBV29-1,SVKGDRGDVGEAF
TRBJ2-5,TRBV5-1,ASSPGQGKIETQY
TRBJ2-3,TRBV7-2,ASSPQDTQY
TRBJ2-7,TRBV5-4,ASTLTQGTEQY
TRBJ2-7,TRBV6-5,ASTPAGGPYEQY
TRBJ2-1,TRBV12-3/TRBV12-4,ASSFSNEQF
TRBJ2-4,TRBV27,ASSLPPRLAGGGAKNIQY
TRBJ2-7,TRBV20-1,SARDDTVTATYEQY
TRBJ1-3,TRBV20-1,SARAQVSPGNTIY
TRBJ1-2,TRBV27,ASSLVYRGGPRYGYT
TRBJ2-2,TRBV20-1,SARIYGGSNTGELF
TRBJ1-1,TRBV27,ASRQFMNTEAF
TRBJ2-1,TRBV3-1,ASSHLRSHEQF
TRBJ1-4,TRBV15,ATSRDGRAAATNEKLF
TRBJ2-3,TRBV27,ASSRIVSDTQY
TRBJ2-3,TRBV2,ASSGLAGEMY
TRBJ2-2,TRBV12-3/TRBV12-4,ASSLVGQGSGELF
TRBJ2-3,TRBV29-1,SEGGSSTDTQY
TRBJ2-7,TRBV12-3/TRBV12-4,ASSGQVTYEQY
TRBJ1-5,TRBV6-2/TRBV6-3,ASSYVTANQPQH
TRBJ2-7,TRBV29-1,SVEDLSEQGPYEQY
TRBJ1-1,TRBV29-1,SVDQRAEAF
TRBJ2-7,TRBV3-1,ASGERGGWNEQY
TRBJ1-2,TRBV7-2,ASNLYRENYGYT
TRBJ2-3,TRBV20-1,SASYPSSTDTQY
TRBJ1-1,TRBV27,ASSLVGGSNTEAF
TRBJ2-7,TRBV27,ASSWTGEGYEQY
TRBJ2-1,TRBV2,AAGTELVSTFNEQF
TRBJ2-2,TRBV20-1,SARDRTANTGELF
TRBJ1-2,TRBV20-1,SAETGGA
TRBJ1-2,TRBV3-1,ASSQAGIVYGYT
TRBJ1-5,TRBV18,ASSPPQQPSNQPQH
TRBJ1-1,TRBV6-5,ASSLDRGGDTEAF
TRBJ2-1,TRBV7-9,ASSPGGGRTSDEQF
TRBJ1-3,TRBV2,ASSAGGPSGNTIY
TRBJ1-2,TRBV27,ASKKGGNLDGYT
TRBJ2-7,TRBV7-2,ASSLGATSGYEQY
TRBJ2-2,TRBV29-1,SVEGVFKGRNGELF
TRBJ2-3,TRBV6-2/TRBV6-3,ASSYVEREARTDTQY
TRBJ1-5,TRBV18,ASSPKTGGNQPQH
TRBJ2-1,TRBV6-5,VTSSGVSHYNEQF
TRBJ1-1,TRBV6-6,ASSYPAGREAAF
TRBJ2-3,TRBV4-3,ASSQGGQGGTDTQY
TRBJ2-3,TRBV5-1,ASSLGPRLAGSRDTQY
TRBJ1-5,TRBV28,ASSSQGQPQH
TRBJ2-7,TRBV20-1,SARASDFTYEQY
TRBJ2-7,TRBV3-1,ASSRTHLSYEQY
TRBJ1-2,TRBV14,ASSPPGQGPHGYT
TRBJ1-5,TRBV6-5,ASSRLTGNQPQH
TRBJ2-1,TRBV2,ASRGQGPF
TRBJ1-1,TRBV20-1,SAREWTGREDTEAF
TRBJ2-1,TRBV12-5,ASGRTGGVFNEQF
TRBJ1-1,TRBV29-1,SGGRGHTEAF
TRBJ2-5,TRBV29-1,SVDGGSQETQY